This T cell receptor beta chain appears in the sequencing data of a study of blood T cell repertoires in COVID-19. Individuals drawn from 20 to 30 US areas were roughly 18 to 95 years old. Per the original methods: Estimation of nucleated cell counts was performed using reference gene primer amplification. Assay used: immunoSEQ multiplex PCR; TCRdb lists only in-frame clones, some missing. From that table come the V and J calls and clone size; the DNA was used to work out D and trimming. The table lists roughly 400,000 clones, 90% of them singletons. The V gene's germline CDR1 is SGHTA and CDR2 FQGNSA. Germline trimming cut 5 bases from V and 6 bases from J; bases unmatched to any gene: 11. The CDR3 totals 15 residues.

The sample taken for sequencing was PBMCs or T cells enriched from blood (not recorded which). The receptor was derived from a man between 18 and 35 years old who had recovered from COVID-19. This chain uses TRBV7-2 with TRBJ1-2; 8 bases match TRBD1. This chain's CDR3 is CASSPLGTGENGYTF. CDR3 DNA: TGTGCCAGCAGCCCTCTTGGGACAGGCGAAAATGGCTACACCTTC.